Listed here are 4 T cell receptor beta chains from one sample, sequenced in a study of radiotherapy plus CTLA-4 blockade in lung cancer. Using immunoSEQ multiplex PCR, the repertoire was profiled, and TCRdb retains in-frame clones only, with some absent. The table has 86,000 or so clones, 78% seen once; the top ten hold 3.5% to 4.5%. The sequences come from peripheral blood, collected from a patient treated with radiotherapy plus ipilimumab. The receptors derive from a human donor with non-small cell lung cancer who had a partial response to radiotherapy plus ipilimumab. Some clones in this sample may be carry-over from other donors' samples.

This clone was seen more than once but under ten times. This chain links TRBV5-6 with TRBJ2-7; possibly TRBD1 for D (6 bases). Deletions cut 4 bases from V and 3 bases from J, with 20 bases between. CDR1 is SGHDT, CDR2 YYEEEE, per germline. The CDR3 has 16 amino acids. The CDR3 bases are TGTGCCAGCAGCGCAGACGGGACAAAGGTCAGCTACGAGCAGTACTTC. Its translation: CASSADGTKVSYEQYF.

The chain uses TRBV27 and TRBJ1-1; possible D gene TRBD1, 6 bases. This CDR3 is 14 amino acids long. V was pared by 1 base and J by 5 bases, with 11 bases between. Germline values: CDR1 MNHEY, CDR2 SMNVEV (reference sequence). This CDR3 reads CASSLWGGGTEAFF. The CDR3 nucleotides read TGTGCCAGCAGTTTATGGGGGGGCGGGACTGAAGCTTTCTTT.

The chain is built from TRBV7-2 and TRBJ2-3, with TRBD2 matching over 8 bases. The CDR3 is made up of 16 amino acids. Germline V gives CDR1 SGHTA, CDR2 FQGNSA. Germline trimming cut 1 base from V and 6 bases from J; bases unmatched to any gene: 9. CDR3: CASSLDLAGHLDTQYF. The CDR3 region has the DNA TGTGCCAGCAGCTTAGACCTAGCGGGCCATCTGGATACGCAGTATTTT. Supplemented by reference TRBV7-2 and TRBJ2-3, the full variable domain reads GAGVSQSPSNKVTEKGKDVELRCDPISGHTALYWYRQSLGQGLEFLIYFQGNSAPDKSGLPSDRFSAERTGGSVSTLTIQRTQQEDSAVYLCASSLDLAGHLDTQYFGPGTRLTVL.

The table lists this clone with a few counts. V is TRBV11-3 and J is TRBJ1-1; D is possibly TRBD1 (6 bases). Looked up from germline, CDR1 is SGHNT and CDR2 is YENEEA. The CDR3 runs to 14 residues. The germline V and J ends were trimmed by 2 bases and 1 base, with 8 bases remaining between them. This CDR3 reads CASSLMGQNTEAFF. DNA for the CDR3: TGTGCCAGCAGCTTAATGGGACAGAACACTGAAGCTTTCTTT.